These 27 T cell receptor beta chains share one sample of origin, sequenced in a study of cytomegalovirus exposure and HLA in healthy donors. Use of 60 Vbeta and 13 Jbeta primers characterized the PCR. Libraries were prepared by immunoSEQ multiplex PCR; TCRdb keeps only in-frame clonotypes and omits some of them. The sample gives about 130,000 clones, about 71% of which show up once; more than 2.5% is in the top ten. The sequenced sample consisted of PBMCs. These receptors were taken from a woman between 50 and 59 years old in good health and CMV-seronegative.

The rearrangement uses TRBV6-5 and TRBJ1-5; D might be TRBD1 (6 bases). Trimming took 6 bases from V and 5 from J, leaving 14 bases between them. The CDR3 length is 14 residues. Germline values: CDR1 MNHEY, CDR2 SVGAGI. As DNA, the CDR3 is TGTGCCAGCAGCCGCGGACAGAGAGATCAGCCCCAGCATTTT. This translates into CASSRGQRDQPQHF.

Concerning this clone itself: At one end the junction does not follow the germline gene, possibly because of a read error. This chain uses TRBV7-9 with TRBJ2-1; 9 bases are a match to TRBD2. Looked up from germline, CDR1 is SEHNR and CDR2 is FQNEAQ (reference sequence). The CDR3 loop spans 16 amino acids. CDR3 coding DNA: TGTTCCAGCAGCTTATCTCGTTCGGCGGGAGGGCCCGGGCAGTTCTTC. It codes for CSSSLSRSAGGPGQFF. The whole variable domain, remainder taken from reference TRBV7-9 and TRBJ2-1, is DTGVSQNPRHKITKRGQNVTFRCDPISEHNRLYWYRQTLGQGPEFLTYFQNEAQLEKSRLLSDRFSAERPKGSFSTLEIQRTEQGDSAMYLCSSSLSRSAGGPGQFFGPGTRLTVL.

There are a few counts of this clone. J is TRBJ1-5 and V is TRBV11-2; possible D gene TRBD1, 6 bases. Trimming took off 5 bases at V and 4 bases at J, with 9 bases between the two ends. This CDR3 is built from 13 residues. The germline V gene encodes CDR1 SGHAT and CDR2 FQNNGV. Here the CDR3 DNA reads TGTGCCAGCAGCGGGGGCCCTAATCAGCCCCAGCATTTT. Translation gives CASSGGPNQPQHF.

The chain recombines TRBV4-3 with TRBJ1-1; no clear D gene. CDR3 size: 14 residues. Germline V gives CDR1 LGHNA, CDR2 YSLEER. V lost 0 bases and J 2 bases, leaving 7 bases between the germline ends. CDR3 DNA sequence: TGCGCCAGCAGCCAAGATCCGGGAAACACTGAAGCTTTCTTT. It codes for CASSQDPGNTEAFF.

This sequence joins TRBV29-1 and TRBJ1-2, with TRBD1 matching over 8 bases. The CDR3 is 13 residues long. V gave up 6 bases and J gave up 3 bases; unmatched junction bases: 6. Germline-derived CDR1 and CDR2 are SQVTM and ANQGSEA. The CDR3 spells CSVRTGTDYGYTF. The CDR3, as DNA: TGCAGCGTAAGGACAGGGACGGACTATGGCTACACCTTC.

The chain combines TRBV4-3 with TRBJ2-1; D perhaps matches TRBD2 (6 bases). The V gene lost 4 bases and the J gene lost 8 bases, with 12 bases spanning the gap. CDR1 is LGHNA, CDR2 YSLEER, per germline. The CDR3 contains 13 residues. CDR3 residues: CASSLARGDEQFF. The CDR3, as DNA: TGCGCCAGCAGCCTCGCGCGGGGCGATGAGCAGTTCTTC.

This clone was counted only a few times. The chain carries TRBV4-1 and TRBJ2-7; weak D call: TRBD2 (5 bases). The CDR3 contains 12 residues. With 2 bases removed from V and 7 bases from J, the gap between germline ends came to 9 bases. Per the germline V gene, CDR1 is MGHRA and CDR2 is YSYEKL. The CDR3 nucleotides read TGCGCCAGCAGCCAAACTAGGCGGGAGCAGTACTTC. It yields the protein CASSQTRREQYF.

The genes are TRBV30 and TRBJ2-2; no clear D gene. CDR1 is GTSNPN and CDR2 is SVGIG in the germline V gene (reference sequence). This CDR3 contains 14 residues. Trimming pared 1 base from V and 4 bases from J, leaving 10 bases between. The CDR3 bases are TGTGCCTGGAGTGGGGCTACAATCACCGGGGAGCTGTTTTTT. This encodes CAWSGATITGELFF.

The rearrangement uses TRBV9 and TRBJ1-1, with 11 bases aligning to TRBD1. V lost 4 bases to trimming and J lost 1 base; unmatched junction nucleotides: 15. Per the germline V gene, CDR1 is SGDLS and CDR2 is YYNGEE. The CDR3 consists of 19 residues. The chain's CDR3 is CASSLTGTGGTLKNTEAFF. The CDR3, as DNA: TGTGCCAGCAGCTTGACCGGGACAGGGGGAACCCTTAAGAACACTGAAGCTTTCTTT.

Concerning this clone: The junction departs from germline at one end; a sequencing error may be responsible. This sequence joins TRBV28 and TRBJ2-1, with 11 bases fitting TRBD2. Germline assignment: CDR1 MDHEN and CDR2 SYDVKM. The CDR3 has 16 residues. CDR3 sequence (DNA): TGTGCCAGCACTTTAGCGGGAGGGCCGTCCTACAATGAGCAGTTCTTC. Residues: CASTLAGGPSYNEQFF. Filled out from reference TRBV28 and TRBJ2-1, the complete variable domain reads DVKVTQSSRYLVKRTGEKVFLECVQDMDHENMFWYRQDPGLGLRLIYFSYDVKMKEKGDIPEGYSVSREKKERFSLILESASTNQTSMYLCASTLAGGPSYNEQFFGPGTRLTVL.

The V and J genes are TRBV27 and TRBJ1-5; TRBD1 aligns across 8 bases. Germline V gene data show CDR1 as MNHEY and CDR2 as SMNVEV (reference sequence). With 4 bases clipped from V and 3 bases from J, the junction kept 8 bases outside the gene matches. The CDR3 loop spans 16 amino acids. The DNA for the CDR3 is TGTGCCAGCAGTTCCAATCAGGGGGCTACCAATCAGCCCCAGCATTTT. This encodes CASSSNQGATNQPQHF.

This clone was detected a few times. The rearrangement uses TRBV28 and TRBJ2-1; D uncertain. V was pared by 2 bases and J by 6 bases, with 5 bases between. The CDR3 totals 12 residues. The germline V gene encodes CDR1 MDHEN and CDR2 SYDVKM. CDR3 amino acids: CASSLGINEQFF. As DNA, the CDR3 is TGTGCCAGCAGTTTAGGCATCAATGAGCAGTTCTTC. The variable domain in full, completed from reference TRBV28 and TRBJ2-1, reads DVKVTQSSRYLVKRTGEKVFLECVQDMDHENMFWYRQDPGLGLRLIYFSYDVKMKEKGDIPEGYSVSREKKERFSLILESASTNQTSMYLCASSLGINEQFFGPGTRLTVL.

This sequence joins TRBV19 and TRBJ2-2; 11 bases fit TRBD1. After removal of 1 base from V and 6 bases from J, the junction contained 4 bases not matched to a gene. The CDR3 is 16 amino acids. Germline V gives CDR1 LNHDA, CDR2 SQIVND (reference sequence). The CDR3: CASSIVRTGGSGELFF. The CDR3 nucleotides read TGTGCCAGTAGTATAGTAAGGACAGGGGGCTCCGGGGAGCTGTTTTTT. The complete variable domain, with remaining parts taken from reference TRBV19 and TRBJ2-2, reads DGGITQSPKYLFRKEGQNVTLSCEQNLNHDAMYWYRQDPGQGLRLIYYSQIVNDFQKGDIAEGYSVSREKKESFPLTVTSAQKNPTAFYLCASSIVRTGGSGELFFGEGSRLTVL.

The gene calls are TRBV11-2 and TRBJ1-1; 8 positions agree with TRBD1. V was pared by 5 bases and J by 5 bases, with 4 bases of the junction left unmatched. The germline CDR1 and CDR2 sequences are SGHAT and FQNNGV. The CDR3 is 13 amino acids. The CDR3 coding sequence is TGTGCCAGCAGCCTTCGACAGGGGACTGAAGCTTTCTTT. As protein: CASSLRQGTEAFF.

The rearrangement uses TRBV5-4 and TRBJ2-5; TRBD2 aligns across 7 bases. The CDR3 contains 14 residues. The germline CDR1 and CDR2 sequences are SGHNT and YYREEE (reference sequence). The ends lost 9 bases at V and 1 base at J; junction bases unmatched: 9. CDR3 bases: TGTGCCACCACCCTCGGGGGGATCCAAGAGACCCAGTACTTC. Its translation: CATTLGGIQETQYF.

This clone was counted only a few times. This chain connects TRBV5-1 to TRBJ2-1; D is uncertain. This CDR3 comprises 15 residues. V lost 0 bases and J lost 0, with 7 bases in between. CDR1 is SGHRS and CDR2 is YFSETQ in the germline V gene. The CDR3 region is CASSLEQSSYNEQFF. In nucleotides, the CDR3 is TGCGCCAGCAGCTTGGAACAGAGCTCCTACAATGAGCAGTTCTTC.

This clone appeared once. This CDR3 is CASSSGTGSYEQYF. The CDR3 DNA follows: TGTGCCAGCAGCTCCGGGACAGGTTCTTACGAGCAGTACTTC. This chain links TRBV11-3 with TRBJ2-7; 8 bases are shared with TRBD1. In germline, CDR1 is SGHNT, CDR2 YENEEA. The CDR3 is made up of 14 amino acids. Trimming removed 4 bases from V and 4 bases from J; junction bases left unmatched: 6.

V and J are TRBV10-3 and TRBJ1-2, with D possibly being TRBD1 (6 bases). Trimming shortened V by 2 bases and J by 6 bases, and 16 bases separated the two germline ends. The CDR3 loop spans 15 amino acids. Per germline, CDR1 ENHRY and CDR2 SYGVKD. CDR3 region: CAISEPRTRGNGYTF. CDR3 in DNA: TGTGCCATCAGTGAGCCCCGGACAAGGGGGAATGGCTACACCTTC.

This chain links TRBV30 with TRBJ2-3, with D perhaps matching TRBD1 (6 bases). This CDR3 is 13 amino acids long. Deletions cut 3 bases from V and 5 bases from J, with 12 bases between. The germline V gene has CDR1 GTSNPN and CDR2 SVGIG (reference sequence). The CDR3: CAWRKTGEDTQYF. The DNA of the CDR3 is TGTGCCTGGAGGAAGACAGGAGAAGATACGCAGTATTTT.

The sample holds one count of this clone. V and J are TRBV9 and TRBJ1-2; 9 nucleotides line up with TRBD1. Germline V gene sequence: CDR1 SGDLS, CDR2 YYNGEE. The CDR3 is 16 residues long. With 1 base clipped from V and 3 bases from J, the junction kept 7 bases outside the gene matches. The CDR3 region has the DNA TGTGCCAGCAGCGTAAGCGGGACAGGGAGGGACTATGGCTACACCTTC. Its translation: CASSVSGTGRDYGYTF.

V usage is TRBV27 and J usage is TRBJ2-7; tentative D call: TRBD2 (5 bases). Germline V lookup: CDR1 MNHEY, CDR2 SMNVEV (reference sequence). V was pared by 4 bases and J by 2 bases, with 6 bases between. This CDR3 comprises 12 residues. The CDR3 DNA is TGTGCCAGCAGTTCACTAGCCTACGAGCAGTACTTC. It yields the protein CASSSLAYEQYF.

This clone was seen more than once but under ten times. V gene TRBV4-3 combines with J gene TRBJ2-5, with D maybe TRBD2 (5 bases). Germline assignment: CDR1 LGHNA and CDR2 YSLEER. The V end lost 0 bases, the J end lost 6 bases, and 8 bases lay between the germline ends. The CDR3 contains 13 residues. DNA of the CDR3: TGCGCCAGCAGCCAAGATTTCGGGAAGACCCAGTACTTC. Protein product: CASSQDFGKTQYF.

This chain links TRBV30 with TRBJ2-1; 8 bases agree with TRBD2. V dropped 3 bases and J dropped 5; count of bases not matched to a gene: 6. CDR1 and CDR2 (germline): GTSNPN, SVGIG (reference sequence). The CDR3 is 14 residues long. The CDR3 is CAWSGTGGDNEQFF. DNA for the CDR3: TGTGCCTGGAGCGGGACCGGGGGGGACAATGAGCAGTTCTTC.

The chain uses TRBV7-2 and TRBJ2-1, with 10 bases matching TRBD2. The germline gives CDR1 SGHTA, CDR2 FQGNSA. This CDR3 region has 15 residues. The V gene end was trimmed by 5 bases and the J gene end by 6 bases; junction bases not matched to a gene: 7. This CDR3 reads CASSPTSGTLNEQFF. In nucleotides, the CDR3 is TGTGCCAGCAGCCCTACTAGCGGGACCCTCAATGAGCAGTTCTTC.

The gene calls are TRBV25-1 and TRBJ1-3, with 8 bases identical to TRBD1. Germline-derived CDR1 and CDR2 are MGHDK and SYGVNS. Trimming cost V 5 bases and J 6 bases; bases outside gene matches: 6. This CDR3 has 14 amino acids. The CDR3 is CASSPDRASNTIYF. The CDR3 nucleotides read TGTGCCAGCAGTCCGGACAGGGCCTCAAACACCATATATTTT.

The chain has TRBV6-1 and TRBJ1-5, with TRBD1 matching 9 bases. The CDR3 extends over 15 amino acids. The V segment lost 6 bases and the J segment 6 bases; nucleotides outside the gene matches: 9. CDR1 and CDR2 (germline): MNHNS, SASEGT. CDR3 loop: CASSPTGTGPQPQHF. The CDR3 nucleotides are TGTGCCAGCAGCCCCACCGGGACAGGGCCTCAGCCCCAGCATTTT.

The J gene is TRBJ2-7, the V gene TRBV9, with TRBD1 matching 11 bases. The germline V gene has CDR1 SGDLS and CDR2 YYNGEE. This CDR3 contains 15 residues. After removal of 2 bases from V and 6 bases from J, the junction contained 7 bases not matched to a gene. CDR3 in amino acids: CASSVDRGLRSEQYF. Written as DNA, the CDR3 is TGTGCCAGCAGCGTGGACAGGGGGCTACGTTCCGAGCAGTACTTC.